Listed below are T cell receptor beta chains from one sample, sequenced in a study of blood T cell repertoires in COVID-19. Assay used: immunoSEQ multiplex PCR; TCRdb lists only in-frame clones, some missing. The repertoire holds 350,000 to 450,000 clones, with less than 90% as singletons. The material sequenced was peripheral blood. These receptors all stem from a woman aged 55-69 years with COVID-19, enrolled during active disease. Both conserved end residues are part of each CDR3. D genes are given only for firm matches. Not all rows give a size; the values are once, few, many and, for expanded clones, a class.

abundance,j_gene,d_gene,v_gene,CDR3nt,CDR3aa
once,TRBJ1-2,TRBD1,TRBV28,TGTGCCAGCTGCACAGGGGTGGGTCTTTGGGGCTACACCTTC,CASCTGVGLWGYTF
NA,TRBJ1-1,TRBD1,TRBV5-1,TGCGCCAGCAGCTACACAGGGGGTATAACTGAAGCTTTCTTT,CASSYTGGITEAFF
once,TRBJ1-1,TRBD1,TRBV5-6,TGTGCCAGCGGGGTGACAGGGCGCACTGAAGCTTTCTTT,CASGVTGRTEAFF
NA,TRBJ2-1,NA,TRBV7-7,TGTGCCAGCAGCTTACGCCCTAGCTCCCTAAGTAGTGAGCAGTTCTTC,CASSLRPSSLSSEQFF
NA,TRBJ2-7,TRBD1,TRBV6-6,TGTGCCAGCAGCCCCCGGGACAGCTCCTACGAGCAGTACTTC,CASSPRDSSYEQYF
NA,TRBJ1-4,NA,TRBV13,TGTGCCAGCAGCTTAATCCAGGGGAAAGACGAAAAACTGTTTTTT,CASSLIQGKDEKLFF
NA,TRBJ1-6,NA,TRBV5-1,TGCGCCAGCAGCTTTACCAGGGGCTCCTATAATTCACCCCTCCACTTT,CASSFTRGSYNSPLHF
NA,TRBJ2-3,NA,TRBV14,TGTGCCAGCAGCCAAGTATCGGGTCCTATACGGGATACGCAGTATTTT,CASSQVSGPIRDTQYF
NA,TRBJ2-7,TRBD1,TRBV14,TGTGCCAGCAGCCAAGGGACAGGACCGGGGTACGAGCAGTACTTC,CASSQGTGPGYEQYF
NA,TRBJ2-2,NA,TRBV15,TGTGCCACCAGCAATCGGGGTACCGGGGAGCTGTTTTTT,CATSNRGTGELFF
once,TRBJ1-1,NA,TRBV5-1,TGCGCCAGCAGCATGGACGGACTGGTCATGAACACTGAAGCTTTCTTT,CASSMDGLVMNTEAFF
NA,TRBJ2-2,NA,TRBV11-3,TGTGCCAGCACCTACCTCTACACCGGGGAGCTGTTTTTT,CASTYLYTGELFF
NA,TRBJ2-5,TRBD2,TRBV7-2,TGTGCCAGCAGCTTAGGACCCGCGGGGGGACGGAGTGGGACCCAGTACTTC,CASSLGPAGGRSGTQYF
NA,TRBJ2-5,NA,TRBV28,TGTGCCAGCAGTTTAATGTCTCGAGGCTCAGAGACCCAGTACTTC,CASSLMSRGSETQYF
NA,TRBJ2-7,TRBD1,TRBV6-5,TGTGCCAGTAAGGGGGACAGTTTATACGAGCAGTACTTC,CASKGDSLYEQYF
NA,TRBJ1-2,TRBD1,TRBV5-4,TGTGCCAGCAGCTTGGGGGGGGGACAGGCCTTCTATGGCTACACCTTC,CASSLGGGQAFYGYTF
NA,TRBJ2-5,TRBD2,TRBV7-9,TGTGCCAGCAGCTCGGGGACTAGCGGGGATTTGGGTCAAGAGACCCAGTACTTC,CASSSGTSGDLGQETQYF
NA,TRBJ2-7,NA,TRBV6-5,TGTGCCAGCAGGGAGGGACAGACCTCCTACGAGCAGTACTTC,CASREGQTSYEQYF
NA,TRBJ2-6,NA,TRBV6-5,TGTGCCAGCACAGACTCTGGGGCCAACGTCCTGACTTTC,CASTDSGANVLTF
NA,TRBJ1-5,NA,TRBV21-1,TGTGCCAGCAGCGAATGGCGACAGGGGGAACAGCCCCAGCATTTT,CASSEWRQGEQPQHF
NA,TRBJ2-2,NA,TRBV7-2,TGTGCCAGCCAAGGGGGGGTAGTTGCCGGGGAGCTGTTTTTT,CASQGGVVAGELFF
NA,TRBJ2-5,TRBD2,TRBV2,TGTGCCAGCAGTGAATCGGGACTAGCGGGGGGGCAAGAGACCCAGTACTTC,CASSESGLAGGQETQYF
NA,TRBJ2-2,TRBD1,TRBV5-4,TGTGCCAGCAGCTTGGGTCCAGGGGGTAACACCGGGGAGCTGTTTTTT,CASSLGPGGNTGELFF
NA,TRBJ2-1,TRBD2,TRBV5-1,TGCGCCAGCAGCTTGGGTACGGGGGGGTACAGCAATGAGCAGTTCTTC,CASSLGTGGYSNEQFF
NA,TRBJ1-1,TRBD1,TRBV4-3,TGCGCCAGCAGCCAAGATAAGGACAGGGGCACTGAAGCTTTCTTT,CASSQDKDRGTEAFF
once,TRBJ1-1,TRBD1,TRBV3-1/TRBV3-2,TGTGCCAGCAGCCGGGGACCGCACAGGGGGCAGAACACTGAAGCTTTCTTT,CASSRGPHRGQNTEAFF